This T cell receptor (beta chain) derives from a study of blood T cell repertoires in COVID-19. Study as a whole: The cDNA or gDNA used as material had been derived from T cells, B-cell-depleted T cells, or PBMCs.

The CDR3 spans 14 residues. V gave up 3 bases and J gave up 0 bases, with 9 bases separating them. Germline CDR1 and CDR2: SGHTS and YDEGEE. In the source study's methods: Researchers report that nucleated cell counts were estimated from reference gene primer amplification. Sequencing was performed with immunoSEQ multiplex PCR; in TCRdb, only in-frame clones are kept and a portion is missing. The V and J calls and clone size were taken over from that table, and D and trimming were inferred from the DNA. The table lists 150,000 to 200,000 clones, 80% to 90% of them singletons. Seattle enrolled patients during active infection and tracked them longitudinally.

The chain carries TRBV5-8 and TRBJ1-1, with TRBD1 as a possible D gene (5 bases). The receptor's source is a woman aged 80 or over with COVID-19, enrolled during active disease. Sequencing was done on a sample of peripheral blood. CDR3 protein: CASSWRGMNTEAFF. The CDR3 DNA sequence: TGTGCCAGCAGCTGGCGGGGGATGAACACTGAAGCTTTCTTT. The whole variable domain, remainder taken from reference TRBV5-8 and TRBJ1-1, is EAGVTQSPTHLIKTRGQQATLRCSPISGHTSVYWYQQALGLGLQFLLWYDEGEERNRGNFPPRFSGRQFPNYSSELNVNALELEDSALYLCASSWRGMNTEAFFGQGTRLTVV.